The 25 T cell receptor beta chains below all came from one sample that was sequenced in a study of shared T cell receptors in the human thymus. Libraries were prepared by immunoSEQ multiplex PCR; TCRdb keeps only in-frame clonotypes and omits some of them. The data show hundreds of thousands of clones, around 87% seen once. Separately, the same data were catalogued under a study of human thymus T cells.

The sequencing sample was made of thymocytes. The receptors were sampled from a boy under two years old with a congenital heart defect.

The chain joins TRBV4-3 to TRBJ1-6, with D unresolved. Germline values: CDR1 LGHNA, CDR2 YSLEER. The CDR3 runs 17 residues. Between the trimmed V and J ends, which lost 1 base and 9 bases, there was a span of 19 bases. In DNA form, the CDR3 reads TGCGCCAGCAGCCAAGCCGATTGGAAACCTTCGGGTTCACCCCTCCACTTT. Protein: CASSQADWKPSGSPLHF.

This clone came up a few times. This chain connects TRBV28 to TRBJ1-4; 9 bases are a match to TRBD1. Germline loops: CDR1 MDHEN, CDR2 SYDVKM. V dropped 5 bases and J dropped 5; count of bases not matched to a gene: 12. This CDR3 comprises 17 residues. CDR3 in DNA: TGTGCCAGCAGTCCCTGGGACAGGGAAAGAGAGAATGAAAAACTGTTTTTT. Translating gives CASSPWDRERENEKLFF.

J is TRBJ1-2 and V is TRBV16; maybe TRBD1 (6 bases). Trimming pared 1 base from V and 7 bases from J, leaving 13 bases between. CDR3 length: 14 residues. CDR1 KGHSY and CDR2 FQNENV come from the germline V gene. The CDR3 region is CASSQLPGQSGYTF. CDR3 in DNA: TGTGCCAGCAGCCAATTGCCGGGACAAAGTGGCTACACCTTC.

The rearrangement links TRBV5-4 to TRBJ1-1, with D tentatively TRBD1 (5 bases). Germline V CDR1 and CDR2: SGHNT, YYREEE (reference sequence). V was clipped by 1 base and J by 5 bases, with 12 bases between them. CDR3 length: 14 residues. The CDR3 bases are TGTGCCAGCAGCTTGATAGGGGAAAGGACTGAAGCTTTCTTT. Protein product: CASSLIGERTEAFF.

This clone occurred a few times. V usage is TRBV5-1 and J usage is TRBJ1-1; no definite D call. CDR3 length: 13 amino acids. Germline CDR1 is SGHRS and CDR2 is YFSETQ. With 7 bases removed from V and 4 bases from J, the gap between germline ends came to 14 bases. The CDR3 is CASGSGYGTEAFF. The CDR3 DNA reads as TGCGCCAGCGGGAGTGGGTATGGCACTGAAGCTTTCTTT. Full variable domain (outside the CDR3, taken from reference TRBV5-1 and TRBJ1-1): KAGVTQTPRYLIKTRGQQVTLSCSPISGHRSVSWYQQTPGQGLQFLFEYFSETQRNKGNFPGRFSGRQFSNSRSEMNVSTLELGDSALYLCASGSGYGTEAFFGQGTRLTVV.

The chain carries TRBV25-1 and TRBJ1-2; no clear D. V dropped 10 bases and J dropped 8 bases, with 14 bases sitting between them. Per the germline V gene, CDR1 is MGHDK and CDR2 is SYGVNS. This CDR3 spans 11 amino acids. CDR3 sequence: CATRDMMGYTF. DNA for the CDR3: TGTGCCACCAGAGACATGATGGGCTACACCTTC.

The J gene is TRBJ1-5, the V gene TRBV5-6, with D uncertain. With 3 bases removed from V and 3 bases from J, the gap between germline ends came to 16 bases. Germline loops: CDR1 SGHDT, CDR2 YYEEEE. The CDR3 loop spans 16 amino acids. The CDR3 DNA is TGTGCCAGCAGCTCAGCCCTCGGCAGGCCCAATCAGCCCCAGCATTTT. This gives the protein CASSSALGRPNQPQHF. The full variable domain, rest sourced from reference TRBV5-6 and TRBJ1-5, is DAGVTQSPTHLIKTRGQQVTLRCSPKSGHDTVSWYQQALGQGPQFIFQYYEEEERQRGNFPDRFSGHQFPNYSSELNVNALLLGDSALYLCASSSALGRPNQPQHFGDGTRLSIL.

This chain links TRBV4-1 with TRBJ2-2, with 12 bases lining up with TRBD1. The CDR3 contains 17 residues. Germline CDR1 is MGHRA and CDR2 is YSYEKL. The junction had 5 bases not matched to a gene; V was cut back by 1 base and J by 5 bases. CDR3 region: CASSQVGTGGPTGELFF. The CDR3 coding sequence is TGCGCCAGCAGCCAAGTCGGGACAGGGGGCCCTACCGGGGAGCTGTTTTTT.

In this sample, this clone turned up a few times. This chain uses TRBV18 with TRBJ2-4; 9 nucleotides line up with TRBD1. The trim removed 4 bases at V and 1 base at J, leaving 5 bases unmatched. CDR1 is KGHSH, CDR2 LQKENI, per germline. The CDR3 is 16 amino acids. CDR3 residues: CASSQGTGRAKNIQYF. CDR3 DNA: TGTGCCAGCTCACAAGGGACAGGGCGTGCCAAAAACATTCAGTACTTC.

V and J are TRBV6-1 and TRBJ1-5; possibly TRBD1 for D (5 bases). This CDR3 comprises 12 residues. V was cut by 5 bases and J by 9 bases, with 11 bases left in between. Germline CDR1 reads MNHNS; CDR2 reads SASEGT. Here the CDR3 reads CASSTTGGPQHF. The CDR3 DNA follows: TGTGCCAGCAGTACGACGGGGGGGCCCCAGCATTTT.

This clone showed up just a few times. The chain combines TRBV4-3 with TRBJ2-7, with D tentatively TRBD1 (5 bases). V shed 4 bases and J shed 6 bases, with 22 bases lying between them. The CDR3 is made up of 16 amino acids. The germline gives CDR1 LGHNA, CDR2 YSLEER. CDR3 region: CASSPRAGDSPCEQYF. The CDR3 DNA follows: TGCGCCAGCAGCCCCAGGGCAGGCGACTCCCCCTGCGAGCAGTACTTC.

The chain is built from TRBV4-3 and TRBJ2-7; no clear D. This CDR3 is 17 amino acids long. Germline V gene sequence: CDR1 LGHNA, CDR2 YSLEER. Deletions cut 0 bases from V and 1 base from J, with 16 bases between. The CDR3 loop reads CASSQDLLGGSSYEQYF. The CDR3, as DNA: TGCGCCAGCAGCCAAGATCTTTTAGGCGGCAGTTCCTACGAGCAGTACTTC.

The V and J genes are TRBV6-1 and TRBJ2-2, with a possible D match to TRBD2 (6 bases). The V gene lost 8 bases and the J gene lost 3 bases, with 10 bases spanning the gap. The CDR3 has 13 residues. Per the germline V gene, CDR1 is MNHNS and CDR2 is SASEGT. The CDR3 DNA sequence: TGTGCCAGCTGGGGAGGAGACACCGGGGAGCTGTTTTTT. Its protein is CASWGGDTGELFF.

The rearrangement links TRBV7-3 to TRBJ1-1, with TRBD1 matching over 9 bases. The CDR3 totals 16 residues. The V gene's germline CDR1 is SGHTA and CDR2 FQGTGA. Losses at the gene ends were 1 base for V and 3 bases for J; bases not matched to a gene: 6. The chain's CDR3 is CASSLRPTGGDTEAFF. Written as DNA, the CDR3 is TGTGCCAGCAGCTTAAGGCCGACAGGGGGGGACACTGAAGCTTTCTTT.

The V call is TRBV5-1, the J call TRBJ1-6; 10 nucleotides agree with TRBD1. Germline CDR1 is SGHRS and CDR2 is YFSETQ. CDR3 length: 14 residues. J lost 12 bases, V lost 3 bases, and 6 bases had no gene match. The CDR3 protein is CASSSGTGDLPLHF. CDR3 bases: TGCGCCAGCAGCTCCGGGACAGGGGATCTACCCCTCCACTTT.

The rearrangement joins TRBV7-3 to TRBJ2-3, with 7 positions matching TRBD2. Germline V gene sequence: CDR1 SGHTA, CDR2 FQGTGA. This CDR3 contains 15 residues. With V trimmed by 5 bases and J by 3 bases, 8 bases remained unmatched. CDR3 protein: CASSPERGKTDTQYF. In DNA, the CDR3 is TGTGCCAGCAGCCCTGAGCGGGGAAAGACAGATACGCAGTATTTT.

The chain has TRBV2 and TRBJ1-2; the match to TRBD1 covers 7 bases. Looked up from germline, CDR1 is SNHLY and CDR2 is FYNNEI. The V gene end was trimmed by 7 bases and the J gene end by 5 bases; junction bases not matched to a gene: 16. This CDR3 has 16 amino acids. The CDR3 here is CASNTQDRLNIYGYTF. The CDR3 region has the DNA TGTGCCAGCAATACACAGGACAGGTTGAATATTTATGGCTACACCTTC. The full variable domain, in which reference TRBV2 and TRBJ1-2 provide the parts outside the CDR3, is EPEVTQTPSHQVTQMGQEVILRCVPISNHLYFYWYRQILGQKVEFLVSFYNNEISEKSEIFDDQFSVERPDGSNFTLKIRSTKLEDSAMYFCASNTQDRLNIYGYTFGSGTRLTVV.

The V gene is TRBV30, the J gene TRBJ2-2; 7 bases fit TRBD1. CDR3 length equals 12 residues. After removal of 4 bases from V and 5 bases from J, the junction contained 1 base not matched to a gene. Germline CDR1 and CDR2: GTSNPN and SVGIG (reference sequence). The CDR3 DNA follows: TGTGCCTGGAACAGGGGAACCGGGGAGCTGTTTTTT. It translates to CAWNRGTGELFF. Together with reference TRBV30 and TRBJ2-2, the CDR3 gives the full variable domain: SQTIHQWPATLVQPVGSPLSLECTVEGTSNPNLYWYRQAAGRGLQLLFYSVGIGQISSEVPQNLSASRPQDRQFILSSKKLLLSDSGFYLCAWNRGTGELFFGEGSRLTVL.

This chain joins TRBV2 and TRBJ2-3; 9 nucleotides agree with TRBD1. CDR3 size: 16 residues. With V trimmed by 7 bases and J by 0 bases, 8 bases remained unmatched. Germline V lookup: CDR1 SNHLY, CDR2 FYNNEI. The CDR3 DNA is TGTGCCAGCAAGAACCGACAGGGGGATAGCACAGATACGCAGTATTTT. It codes for CASKNRQGDSTDTQYF.

The genes are TRBV5-6 and TRBJ2-7, with TRBD2 matching 12 bases. Germline V lookup: CDR1 SGHDT, CDR2 YYEEEE. Unmatched junction bases numbered 5, after V lost 5 bases and J lost 5 bases. The CDR3 loop spans 14 amino acids. CDR3 in DNA: TGTGCCAGCAGTTCTAGCGGGAGGGGCCACGAGCAGTACTTC. Its protein product is CASSSSGRGHEQYF.

The chain uses TRBV29-1 and TRBJ2-1; tentatively, D is TRBD1 (6 bases). Germline loops: CDR1 SQVTM, CDR2 ANQGSEA. V lost 6 bases and J lost 4, with 16 bases in between. CDR3 length: 14 amino acids. Written as DNA, the CDR3 is TGCAGCGTCGCACCGGGACACCTATACAATGAGCAGTTCTTC. Amino acids: CSVAPGHLYNEQFF.

The V call is TRBV18, the J call TRBJ1-5; no clear D gene. Trimming stripped 2 bases from V and 5 bases from J, with 4 bases between. This CDR3 is built from 12 residues. Germline V gene sequence: CDR1 KGHSH, CDR2 LQKENI. CDR3 protein: CASSPGDQPQHF. The DNA of the CDR3 is TGTGCCAGCTCACCAGGAGATCAGCCCCAGCATTTT.

This clone was seen only a few times. The gene calls are TRBV28 and TRBJ2-4, with 7 bases aligning to TRBD2. Germline V CDR1 and CDR2: MDHEN, SYDVKM. V lost 4 bases to trimming and J lost 0 bases; unmatched junction nucleotides: 15. The CDR3 has 19 amino acids. CDR3 coding DNA: TGTGCCAGCAGTTCCAACCGATCGACTAGCTTACTAGCCAAAAACATTCAGTACTTC. Protein: CASSSNRSTSLLAKNIQYF.

The J gene is TRBJ1-1, the V gene TRBV27; maybe TRBD1 (5 bases). Trimming pared 7 bases from V and 1 base from J, leaving 10 bases between. Looked up from germline, CDR1 is MNHEY and CDR2 is SMNVEV (reference sequence). This CDR3 comprises 13 residues. CDR3 coding DNA: TGTGCCAGCAATCGAGACAGGAACACTGAAGCTTTCTTT. Its protein is CASNRDRNTEAFF.

The rearrangement joins TRBV18 to TRBJ2-7, with 9 bases lining up with TRBD1. This CDR3 comprises 15 residues. Germline V gene sequence: CDR1 KGHSH, CDR2 LQKENI. V was pared by 3 bases and J by 3 bases, with 6 bases of the junction left unmatched. CDR3 DNA sequence: TGTGCCAGCTCACCCGGACAGGGGCCGATCTACGAGCAGTACTTC. This encodes CASSPGQGPIYEQYF.